A selection of T cell receptor beta chains follows, all from one sample in a study of CD8 T cells in ankylosing spondylitis. MiXCR, applied by TCRdb to the 5' RACE reads, yields one record per CDR3 protein. The sample contains some 840,000 distinct CDR3 sequences, about 12% of which appear only once. Sequencing was carried out using blood, either unsorted or a sorted T cell fraction (not recorded which). All receptors derive from a male donor with ankylosing spondylitis. CDR3s include the opening cysteine and the closing phenylalanine or tryptophan. Each record gives: V gene, D gene, clone size, J gene, CDR3 protein, CDR3 DNA. The D gene is left open where the match is weak. Some rows have no size entry. The others give once, few or many, or a class for an expanded clone.

v_call: TRBV6-5
d_call: -
clone_size: few
j_call: TRBJ2-3
cdr3_aa: CASSYNRRLSTDTQYF
cdr3_nt: TGTGCCAGCAGTTACAACAGACGCCTTAGCACAGATACGCAGTATTTT

v_call: TRBV12-3/TRBV12-4
d_call: TRBD2
clone_size: -
j_call: TRBJ2-1
cdr3_aa: CASSLAHLAGGNEQFF
cdr3_nt: TGTGCCAGCAGTTTAGCGCATCTAGCGGGAGGGAATGAGCAGTTCTTC

v_call: TRBV6-2/TRBV6-3
d_call: -
clone_size: -
j_call: TRBJ1-1
cdr3_aa: CASSYATEAFF
cdr3_nt: TGTGCCAGCAGTTACGCAACTGAAGCTTTCTTT

v_call: TRBV20-1
d_call: -
clone_size: -
j_call: TRBJ2-1
cdr3_aa: CSARRLLNHEQFF
cdr3_nt: TGCAGTGCTAGGAGACTCCTAAACCATGAGCAGTTCTTC

v_call: TRBV7-2
d_call: -
clone_size: -
j_call: TRBJ2-7
cdr3_aa: CASTGREGEQYF
cdr3_nt: TGTGCCAGCACAGGCAGAGAGGGCGAGCAGTACTTC

v_call: TRBV18
d_call: -
clone_size: few
j_call: TRBJ2-7
cdr3_aa: CASSPNSYEQYF
cdr3_nt: TGTGCCAGCTCACCGAACAGCTACGAGCAGTACTTC

v_call: TRBV6-5
d_call: -
clone_size: -
j_call: TRBJ2-2
cdr3_aa: CASSYSRQTTGELFF
cdr3_nt: TGTGCCAGCAGTTACTCGCGCCAAACCACCGGGGAGCTGTTTTTT

v_call: TRBV20-1
d_call: -
clone_size: few
j_call: TRBJ1-1
cdr3_aa: CSASRTARDTEAFF
cdr3_nt: TGCAGTGCTTCCCGGACTGCCAGGGACACTGAAGCTTTCTTT

v_call: TRBV5-1
d_call: -
clone_size: few
j_call: TRBJ2-2
cdr3_aa: CASSQGAGTGELFF
cdr3_nt: TGCGCCAGCAGCCAAGGGGCGGGCACCGGGGAGCTGTTTTTT

v_call: TRBV9
d_call: -
clone_size: -
j_call: TRBJ1-1
cdr3_aa: CASSPIRGRGNTEAFF
cdr3_nt: TGTGCCAGCAGCCCGATCCGGGGGCGTGGGAACACTGAAGCTTTCTTT

v_call: TRBV7-2
d_call: -
clone_size: -
j_call: TRBJ1-6
cdr3_aa: CASSLKWNSPLHF
cdr3_nt: TGTGCCAGCAGCCTAAAATGGAATTCACCCCTCCACTTT

v_call: TRBV6-1
d_call: -
clone_size: -
j_call: TRBJ1-3
cdr3_aa: CASRKRGQHSGNTIYF
cdr3_nt: TGTGCCAGCAGGAAACGCGGACAGCACTCTGGAAACACCATATATTTT

v_call: TRBV24-1
d_call: -
clone_size: few
j_call: TRBJ2-7
cdr3_aa: CATSDSNRYEQYF
cdr3_nt: TGTGCCACCAGTGATTCGAACCGGTACGAGCAGTACTTC

v_call: TRBV20-1
d_call: TRBD1
clone_size: -
j_call: TRBJ1-5
cdr3_aa: CSASPRGPYYSNQPQHF
cdr3_nt: TGCAGTGCTAGCCCCAGGGGGCCTTACTATAGCAATCAGCCCCAGCATTTT

v_call: TRBV29-1
d_call: TRBD2
clone_size: many
j_call: TRBJ2-7
cdr3_aa: CSVWTSGRAGYSEQYF
cdr3_nt: TGCAGCGTCTGGACTAGCGGGAGGGCCGGGTATAGCGAGCAGTACTTC

v_call: TRBV6-2/TRBV6-3
d_call: -
clone_size: many
j_call: TRBJ2-2
cdr3_aa: CASSDGPTGSGELFF
cdr3_nt: TGTGCCAGCAGTGACGGGCCTACTGGTAGCGGGGAGCTGTTTTTT

v_call: TRBV12-3/TRBV12-4
d_call: TRBD1
clone_size: -
j_call: TRBJ1-3
cdr3_aa: CAWRQGAGNTIYF
cdr3_nt: TGTGCCTGGAGGCAGGGGGCTGGAAACACCATATATTTT

v_call: TRBV20-1
d_call: TRBD1
clone_size: -
j_call: TRBJ1-5
cdr3_aa: CSASWTGRSQPQHF
cdr3_nt: TGCAGTGCCTCCTGGACAGGTCGTTCTCAGCCCCAGCATTTT

v_call: TRBV20-1
d_call: TRBD1
clone_size: few
j_call: TRBJ1-5
cdr3_aa: CSATRDSQTFSNQPQHF
cdr3_nt: TGCAGTGCTACCCGGGACAGTCAGACATTTAGCAATCAGCCCCAGCATTTT

v_call: TRBV18
d_call: TRBD1
clone_size: -
j_call: TRBJ1-2
cdr3_aa: CASSLDPGQGSGYGYTF
cdr3_nt: TGTGCCAGCTCACTAGATCCGGGACAGGGGTCGGGCTATGGCTACACCTTC

v_call: TRBV20-1
d_call: TRBD1
clone_size: few
j_call: TRBJ2-1
cdr3_aa: CSARGTGQIGGQFF
cdr3_nt: TGCAGTGCGAGGGGGACAGGGCAGATCGGGGGGCAGTTCTTC

v_call: TRBV5-1
d_call: TRBD2
clone_size: -
j_call: TRBJ2-2
cdr3_aa: CASSLRGPFLGLAGILGTGELFF
cdr3_nt: TGCGCCAGCAGCTTGCGGGGACCGTTCCTAGGACTAGCGGGAATTCTGGGCACCGGGGAGCTGTTTTTT

v_call: TRBV6-1
d_call: TRBD2
clone_size: -
j_call: TRBJ2-7
cdr3_aa: CASRTGTSGRWVGRSIFYEQYF
cdr3_nt: TGTGCCAGCAGAACCGGGACTAGCGGGAGATGGGTGGGGCGGAGTATTTTCTACGAGCAGTACTTC

v_call: TRBV12-3/TRBV12-4
d_call: -
clone_size: few
j_call: TRBJ2-1
cdr3_aa: CASSLGTGTEQFF
cdr3_nt: TGTGCCAGCAGTTTAGGGACCGGGACTGAGCAGTTCTTC

v_call: TRBV20-1
d_call: TRBD2
clone_size: -
j_call: TRBJ2-7
cdr3_aa: CSARDRGGWKNEQYF
cdr3_nt: TGCAGTGCTAGAGACCGCGGGGGGTGGAAGAACGAGCAGTACTTC

v_call: TRBV9
d_call: TRBD1
clone_size: many
j_call: TRBJ2-5
cdr3_aa: CASSFSGGAETQYF
cdr3_nt: TGTGCCAGCAGCTTCTCAGGGGGCGCAGAGACCCAGTACTTC

v_call: TRBV5-5
d_call: TRBD2
clone_size: -
j_call: TRBJ2-1
cdr3_aa: CASSLFTSGGTYNEQFF
cdr3_nt: TGTGCCAGCAGCTTGTTTACTAGCGGGGGTACCTACAATGAGCAGTTCTTC

v_call: TRBV20-1
d_call: -
clone_size: -
j_call: TRBJ1-2
cdr3_aa: CSASTERHAGYGYTF
cdr3_nt: TGCAGTGCTAGTACAGAGAGGCATGCAGGCTATGGCTACACCTTC

v_call: TRBV18
d_call: -
clone_size: -
j_call: TRBJ2-1
cdr3_aa: CASSLRTLQGGNEQFF
cdr3_nt: TGTGCCAGCTCCCTTCGGACCCTTCAAGGGGGCAATGAGCAGTTCTTC

v_call: TRBV20-1
d_call: -
clone_size: many
j_call: TRBJ2-1
cdr3_aa: CSAKDYSEQFF
cdr3_nt: TGCAGTGCAAAGGACTACAGTGAGCAGTTCTTC

v_call: TRBV20-1
d_call: -
clone_size: -
j_call: TRBJ2-5
cdr3_aa: CSAPAVGSQETQYF
cdr3_nt: TGCAGTGCTCCGGCGGTGGGGTCCCAAGAGACCCAGTACTTC

v_call: TRBV29-1
d_call: -
clone_size: many
j_call: TRBJ1-2
cdr3_aa: CSAIRLGDGYTF
cdr3_nt: TGCAGCGCCATCCGCCTCGGGGACGGCTACACCTTC

v_call: TRBV5-1
d_call: -
clone_size: few
j_call: TRBJ1-1
cdr3_aa: CASSLNWMNTEAFF
cdr3_nt: TGCGCCAGCAGCTTGAACTGGATGAACACTGAAGCTTTCTTT

v_call: TRBV7-6
d_call: -
clone_size: -
j_call: TRBJ2-1
cdr3_aa: CASRLRALDNEQFF
cdr3_nt: TGTGCCAGCAGGCTCCGGGCTCTGGACAATGAGCAGTTCTTC